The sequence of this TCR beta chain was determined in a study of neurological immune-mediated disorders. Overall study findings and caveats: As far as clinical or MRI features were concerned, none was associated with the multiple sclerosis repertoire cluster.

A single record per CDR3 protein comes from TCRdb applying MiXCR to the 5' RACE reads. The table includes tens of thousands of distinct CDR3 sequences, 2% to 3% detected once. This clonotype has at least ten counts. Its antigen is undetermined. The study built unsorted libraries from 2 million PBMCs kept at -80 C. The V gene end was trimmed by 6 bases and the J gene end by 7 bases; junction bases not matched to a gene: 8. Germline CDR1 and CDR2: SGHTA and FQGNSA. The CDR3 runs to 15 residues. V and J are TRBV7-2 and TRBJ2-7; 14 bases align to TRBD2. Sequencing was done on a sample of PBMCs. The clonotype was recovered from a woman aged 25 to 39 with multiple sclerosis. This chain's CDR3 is CASSSGLAGGWEQYF. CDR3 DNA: TGTGCCAGCAGTTCAGGACTAGCGGGAGGATGGGAGCAGTACTTC.